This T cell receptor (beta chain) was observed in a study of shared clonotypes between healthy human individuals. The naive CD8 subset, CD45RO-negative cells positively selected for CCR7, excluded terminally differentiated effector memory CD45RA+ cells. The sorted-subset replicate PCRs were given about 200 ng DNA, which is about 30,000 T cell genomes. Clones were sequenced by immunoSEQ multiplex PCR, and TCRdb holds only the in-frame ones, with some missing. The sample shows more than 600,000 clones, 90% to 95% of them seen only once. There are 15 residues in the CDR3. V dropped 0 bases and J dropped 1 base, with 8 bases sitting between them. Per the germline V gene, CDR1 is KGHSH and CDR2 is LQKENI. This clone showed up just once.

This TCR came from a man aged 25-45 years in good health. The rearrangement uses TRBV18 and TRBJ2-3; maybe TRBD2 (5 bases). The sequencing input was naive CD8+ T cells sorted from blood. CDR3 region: CASSPPWGGTDTQYF. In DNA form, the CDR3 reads TGTGCCAGCTCACCACCCTGGGGAGGCACAGATACGCAGTATTTT.